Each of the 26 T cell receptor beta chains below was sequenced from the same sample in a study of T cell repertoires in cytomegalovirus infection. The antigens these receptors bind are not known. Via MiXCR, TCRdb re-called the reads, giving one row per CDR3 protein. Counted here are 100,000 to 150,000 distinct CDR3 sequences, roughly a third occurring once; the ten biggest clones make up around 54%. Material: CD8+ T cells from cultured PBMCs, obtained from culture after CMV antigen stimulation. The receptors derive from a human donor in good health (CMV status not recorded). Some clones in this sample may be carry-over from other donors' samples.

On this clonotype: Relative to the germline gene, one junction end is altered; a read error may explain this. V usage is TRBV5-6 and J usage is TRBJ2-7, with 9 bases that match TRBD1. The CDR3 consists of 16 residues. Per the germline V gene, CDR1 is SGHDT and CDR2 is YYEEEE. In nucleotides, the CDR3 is TGTGGCAGCAGCTTAGGACAGGGGATATCCTACTTTGCGCAGTACTTC. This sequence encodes CGSSLGQGISYFAQYF.

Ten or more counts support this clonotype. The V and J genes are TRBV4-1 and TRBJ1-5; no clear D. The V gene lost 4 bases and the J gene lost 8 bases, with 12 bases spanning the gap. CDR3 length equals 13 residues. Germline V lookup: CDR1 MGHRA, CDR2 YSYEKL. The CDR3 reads CASSPAVREPQHF. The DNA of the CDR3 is TGCGCCAGCAGCCCCGCGGTGCGCGAGCCCCAGCATTTT.

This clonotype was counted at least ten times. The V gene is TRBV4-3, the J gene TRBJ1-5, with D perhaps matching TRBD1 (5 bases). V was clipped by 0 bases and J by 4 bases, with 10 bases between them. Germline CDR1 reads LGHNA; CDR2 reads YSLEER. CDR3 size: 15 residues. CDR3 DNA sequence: TGCGCCAGCAGCCAAGATATAGGGGATAATCAGCCCCAGCATTTT. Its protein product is CASSQDIGDNQPQHF.

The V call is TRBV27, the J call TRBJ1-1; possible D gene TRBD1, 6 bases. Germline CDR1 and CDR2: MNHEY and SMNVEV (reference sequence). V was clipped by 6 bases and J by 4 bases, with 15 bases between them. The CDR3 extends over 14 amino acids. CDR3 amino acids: CASRVDRGGTEAFF. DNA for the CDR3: TGTGCCAGCAGGGTGGACAGAGGAGGCACTGAAGCTTTCTTT.

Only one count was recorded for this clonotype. CDR3 amino acids: CASRETGGTGELFF. The CDR3 DNA reads as TGTGCCAGCAGAGAGACAGGGGGCACCGGGGAGCTGTTTTTT. The rearrangement joins TRBV28 to TRBJ2-2, with TRBD1 matching 9 bases. Germline V gives CDR1 MDHEN, CDR2 SYDVKM. Trimming at V came to 6 bases and at J to 4 bases, leaving 3 bases not matched to a gene. This CDR3 has 14 residues.

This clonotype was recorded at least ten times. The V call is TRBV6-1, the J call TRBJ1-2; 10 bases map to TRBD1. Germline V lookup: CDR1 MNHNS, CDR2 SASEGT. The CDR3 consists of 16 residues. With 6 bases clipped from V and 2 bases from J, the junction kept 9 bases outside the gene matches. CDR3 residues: CASRADRGNLNYGYTF. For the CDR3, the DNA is TGTGCCAGCAGAGCGGACAGGGGGAATTTGAACTATGGCTACACCTTC.

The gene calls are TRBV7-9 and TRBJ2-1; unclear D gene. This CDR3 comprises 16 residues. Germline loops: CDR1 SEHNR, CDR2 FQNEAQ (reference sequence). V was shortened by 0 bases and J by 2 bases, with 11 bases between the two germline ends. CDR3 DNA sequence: TGTGCCAGCAGCTTAGCGGCCGAACCTACCTACAATGAGCAGTTCTTC. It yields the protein CASSLAAEPTYNEQFF.

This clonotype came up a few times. CDR3 coding DNA: TGTGCCAGCAGGCTAGCGGGACTCGGCTCCTACGAGCAGTACTTC. Translated, it gives CASRLAGLGSYEQYF. This chain joins TRBV27 and TRBJ2-7; 9 bases map to TRBD2. J lost 0 bases, V lost 6 bases, and 6 bases had no gene match. The CDR3 spans 15 residues. The V gene's germline CDR1 is MNHEY and CDR2 SMNVEV (reference sequence).

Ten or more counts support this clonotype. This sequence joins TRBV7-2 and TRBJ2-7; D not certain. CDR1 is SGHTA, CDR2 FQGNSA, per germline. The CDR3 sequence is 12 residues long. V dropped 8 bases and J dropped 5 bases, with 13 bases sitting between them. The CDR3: CASGEHFHEQYF. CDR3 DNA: TGTGCCAGCGGTGAACATTTCCACGAGCAGTACTTC.

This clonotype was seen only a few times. In DNA, the CDR3 is TGCGCCAGCAGTGTGGGGGGCTTCTCCTACGAGCAGTACTTC. This translates into CASSVGGFSYEQYF. The chain is built from TRBV5-1 and TRBJ2-7, with D perhaps TRBD1 or TRBD2 (6 bases each). CDR1 SGHRS and CDR2 YFSETQ come from the germline V gene. Deletions cut 5 bases from V and 0 bases from J, with 12 bases between. The CDR3 consists of 14 residues.

CDR3 loop: CASSSPGASGEPSNTGELFF. CDR3 coding DNA: TGTGCCAGCAGTTCCCCAGGGGCTAGCGGGGAGCCATCGAACACCGGGGAGCTGTTTTTT. The chain joins TRBV6-8 to TRBJ2-2; TRBD2 agrees at 9 bases. Germline CDR1 MNHGY, CDR2 SAAAGT. V was pared by 4 bases and J by 0 bases, with 15 bases of the junction left unmatched. This CDR3 has 20 amino acids.

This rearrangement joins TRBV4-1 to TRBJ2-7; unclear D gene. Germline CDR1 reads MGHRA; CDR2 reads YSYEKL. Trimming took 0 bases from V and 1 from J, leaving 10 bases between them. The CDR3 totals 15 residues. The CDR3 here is CASSQELGPSYEQYF. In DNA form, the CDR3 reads TGCGCCAGCAGCCAAGAGCTTGGGCCTTCCTACGAGCAGTACTTC.

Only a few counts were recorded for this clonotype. CDR3 DNA: TGTGCCAGCTCACCACCGGACAGGGTCGATGGCTACACCTTC. Translated, it gives CASSPPDRVDGYTF. This rearrangement joins TRBV18 to TRBJ1-2; TRBD1 matches 8 bases. After removal of 0 bases from V and 6 bases from J, the junction contained 3 bases not matched to a gene. The CDR3 runs to 14 residues. Germline CDR1 reads KGHSH; CDR2 reads LQKENI.

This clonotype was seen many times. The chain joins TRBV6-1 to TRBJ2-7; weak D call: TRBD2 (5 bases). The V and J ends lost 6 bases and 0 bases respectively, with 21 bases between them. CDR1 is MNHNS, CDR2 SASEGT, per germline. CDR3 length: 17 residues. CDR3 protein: CASSINVLAEVSYEQYF. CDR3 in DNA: TGTGCCAGCAGCATAAATGTCCTAGCTGAAGTCTCCTACGAGCAGTACTTC.

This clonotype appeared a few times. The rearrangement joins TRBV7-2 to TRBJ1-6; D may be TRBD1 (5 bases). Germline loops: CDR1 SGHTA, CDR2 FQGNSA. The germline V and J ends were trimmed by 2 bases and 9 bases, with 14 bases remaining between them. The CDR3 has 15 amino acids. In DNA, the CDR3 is TGTGCCAGCAGCTTATTCTCAGGGTCGGGTTCACCCCTCCACTTT. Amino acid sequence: CASSLFSGSGSPLHF.

CDR3 bases: TGTGCCAGCAGTCGGGGGGCGGGGGGGGCTGAGACCCAGTACTTC. Amino acid sequence: CASSRGAGGAETQYF. V and J are TRBV25-1 and TRBJ2-5, with 9 bases aligning to TRBD2. In germline, CDR1 is MGHDK, CDR2 SYGVNS. V trimming: 5 bases; J trimming: 5 bases; junction bases outside the gene matches: 9. The CDR3 covers 15 residues.

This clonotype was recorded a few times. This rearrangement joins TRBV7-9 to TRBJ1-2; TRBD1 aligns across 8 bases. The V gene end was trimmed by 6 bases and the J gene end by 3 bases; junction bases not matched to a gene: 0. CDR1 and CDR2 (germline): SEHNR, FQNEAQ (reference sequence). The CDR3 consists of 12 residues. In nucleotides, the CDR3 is TGTGCCAGCAGGGGACAGGACTATGGCTACACCTTC. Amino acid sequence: CASRGQDYGYTF.

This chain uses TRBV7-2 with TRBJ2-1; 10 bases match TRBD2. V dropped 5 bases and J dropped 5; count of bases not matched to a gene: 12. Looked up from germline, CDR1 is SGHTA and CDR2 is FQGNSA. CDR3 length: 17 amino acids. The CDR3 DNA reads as TGTGCCAGCAGCCGAGCCCGAAGCGGGGGGGCTGACAATGAGCAGTTCTTC. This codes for CASSRARSGGADNEQFF. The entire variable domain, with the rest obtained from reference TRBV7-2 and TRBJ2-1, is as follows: GAGVSQSPSNKVTEKGKDVELRCDPISGHTALYWYRQSLGQGLEFLIYFQGNSAPDKSGLPSDRFSAERTGGSVSTLTIQRTQQEDSAVYLCASSRARSGGADNEQFFGPGTRLTVL.

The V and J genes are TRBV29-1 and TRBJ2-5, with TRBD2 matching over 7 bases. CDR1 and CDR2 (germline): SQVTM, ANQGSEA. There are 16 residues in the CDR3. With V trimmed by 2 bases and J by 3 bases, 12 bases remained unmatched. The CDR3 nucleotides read TGCAGCGTTGAATACTCCAGCGGGGCCTGGGAAGAGACCCAGTACTTC. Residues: CSVEYSSGAWEETQYF.

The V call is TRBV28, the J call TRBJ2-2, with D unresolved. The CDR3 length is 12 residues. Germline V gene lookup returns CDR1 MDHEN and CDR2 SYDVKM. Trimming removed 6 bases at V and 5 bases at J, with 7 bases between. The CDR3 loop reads CASRERTGELFF. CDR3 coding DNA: TGTGCCAGCAGGGAGAGGACCGGGGAGCTGTTTTTT.

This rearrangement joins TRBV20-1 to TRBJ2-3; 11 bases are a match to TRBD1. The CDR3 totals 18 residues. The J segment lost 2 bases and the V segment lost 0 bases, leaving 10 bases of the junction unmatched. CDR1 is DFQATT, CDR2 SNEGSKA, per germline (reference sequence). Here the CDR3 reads CSARDLEGQGVPTDTQYF. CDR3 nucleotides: TGCAGTGCTAGAGATCTCGAGGGACAGGGGGTCCCCACAGATACGCAGTATTTT.

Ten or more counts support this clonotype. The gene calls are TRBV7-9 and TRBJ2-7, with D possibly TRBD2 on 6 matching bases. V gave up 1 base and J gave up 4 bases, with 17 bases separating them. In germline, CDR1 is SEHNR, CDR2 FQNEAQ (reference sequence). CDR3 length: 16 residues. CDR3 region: CASSLGGNPAPYEQYF. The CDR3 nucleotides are TGTGCCAGCAGCTTAGGCGGGAATCCGGCTCCTTACGAGCAGTACTTC.

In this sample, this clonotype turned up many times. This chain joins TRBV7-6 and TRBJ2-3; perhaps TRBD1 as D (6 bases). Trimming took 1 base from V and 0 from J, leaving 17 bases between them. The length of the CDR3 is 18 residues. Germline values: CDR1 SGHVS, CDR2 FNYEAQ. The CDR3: CASSLVPGHKTSTDTQYF. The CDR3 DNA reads TGTGCCAGCAGCTTAGTCCCGGGACATAAAACTAGCACAGATACGCAGTATTTT.

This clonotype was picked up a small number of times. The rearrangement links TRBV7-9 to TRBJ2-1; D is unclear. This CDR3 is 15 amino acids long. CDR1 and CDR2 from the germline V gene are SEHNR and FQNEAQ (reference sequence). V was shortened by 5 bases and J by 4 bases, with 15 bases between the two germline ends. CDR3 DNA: TGTGCCAGCAGCGTATTGGCAGAATCATACAATGAGCAGTTCTTC. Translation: CASSVLAESYNEQFF. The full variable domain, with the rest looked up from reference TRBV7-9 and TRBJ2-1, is DTGVSQNPRHKITKRGQNVTFRCDPISEHNRLYWYRQTLGQGPEFLTYFQNEAQLEKSRLLSDRFSAERPKGSFSTLEIQRTEQGDSAMYLCASSVLAESYNEQFFGPGTRLTVL.

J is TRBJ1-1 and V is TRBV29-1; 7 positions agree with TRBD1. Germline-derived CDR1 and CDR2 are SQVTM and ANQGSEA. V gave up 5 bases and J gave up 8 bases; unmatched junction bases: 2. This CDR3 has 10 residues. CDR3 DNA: TGCAGCGTTCTGGACAGGGAAGCTTTCTTT. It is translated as CSVLDREAFF.

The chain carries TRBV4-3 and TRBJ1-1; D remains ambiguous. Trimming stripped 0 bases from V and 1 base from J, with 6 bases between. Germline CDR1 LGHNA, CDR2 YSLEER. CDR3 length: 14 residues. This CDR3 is CASSQEFTNTEAFF. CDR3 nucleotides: TGCGCCAGCAGCCAAGAGTTCACGAACACTGAAGCTTTCTTT.